This T cell receptor beta chain was documented in a study of T cell responses to AZD1222 COVID-19 vaccine. Profiled with immunoSEQ multiplex PCR; TCRdb holds only in-frame clones, not every one. The sample shows 150,000 to 250,000 clones, roughly 92% of them seen only once. The length of the CDR3 is 14 residues. Germline CDR1 is MNHEY and CDR2 is SVGAGI. The V segment lost 2 bases and the J segment 5 bases; nucleotides outside the gene matches: 5. The sequence was obtained from an adult who received the AZD1222 COVID-19 vaccine. Sequences were derived from peripheral blood, sampled 28 days after the second AZD1222 dose. V is TRBV6-5 and J is TRBJ1-1, with TRBD1 matching over 7 bases. CDR3 protein: CASSYGTGETEAFF. DNA of the CDR3: TGTGCCAGCAGTTACGGTACAGGGGAGACTGAAGCTTTCTTT.